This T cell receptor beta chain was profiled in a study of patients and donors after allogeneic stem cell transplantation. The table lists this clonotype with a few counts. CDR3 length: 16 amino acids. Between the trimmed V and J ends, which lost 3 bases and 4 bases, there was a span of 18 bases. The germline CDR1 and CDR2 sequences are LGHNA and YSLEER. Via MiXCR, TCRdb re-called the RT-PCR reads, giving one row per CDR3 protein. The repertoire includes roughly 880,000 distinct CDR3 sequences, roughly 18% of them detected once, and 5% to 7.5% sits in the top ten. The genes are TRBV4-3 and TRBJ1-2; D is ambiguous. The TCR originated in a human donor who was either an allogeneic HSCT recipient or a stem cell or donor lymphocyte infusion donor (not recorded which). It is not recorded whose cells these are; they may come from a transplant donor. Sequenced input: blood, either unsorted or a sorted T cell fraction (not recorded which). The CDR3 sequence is CASSHMGRTGFYGYTF. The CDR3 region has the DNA TGCGCCAGCAGCCACATGGGGAGGACGGGTTTCTATGGCTACACCTTC.